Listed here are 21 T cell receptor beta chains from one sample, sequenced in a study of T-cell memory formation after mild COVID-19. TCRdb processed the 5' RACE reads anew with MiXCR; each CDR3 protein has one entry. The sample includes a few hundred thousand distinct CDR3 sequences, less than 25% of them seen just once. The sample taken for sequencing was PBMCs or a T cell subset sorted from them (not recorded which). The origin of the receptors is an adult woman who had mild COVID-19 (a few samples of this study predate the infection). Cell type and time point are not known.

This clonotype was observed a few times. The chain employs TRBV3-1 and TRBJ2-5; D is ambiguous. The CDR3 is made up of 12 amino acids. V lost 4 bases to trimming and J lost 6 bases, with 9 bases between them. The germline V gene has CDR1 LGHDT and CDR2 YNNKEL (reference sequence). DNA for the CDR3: TGTGCCAGCAGCCGGATCGAGAAGACCCAGTACTTC. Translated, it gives CASSRIEKTQYF.

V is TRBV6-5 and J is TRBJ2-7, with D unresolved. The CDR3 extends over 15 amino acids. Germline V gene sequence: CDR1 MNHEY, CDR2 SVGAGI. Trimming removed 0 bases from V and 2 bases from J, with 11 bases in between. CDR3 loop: CASSYSIEATYEQYF. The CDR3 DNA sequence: TGTGCCAGCAGTTACTCGATCGAGGCTACCTACGAGCAGTACTTC.

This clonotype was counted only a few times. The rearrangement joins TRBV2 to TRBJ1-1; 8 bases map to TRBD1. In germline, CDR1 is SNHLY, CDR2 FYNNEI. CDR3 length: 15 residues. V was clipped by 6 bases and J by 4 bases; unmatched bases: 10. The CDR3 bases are TGTGCCAGCAGGACACAGGGGGTCGGGCTCACTGAAGCTTTCTTT. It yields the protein CASRTQGVGLTEAFF.

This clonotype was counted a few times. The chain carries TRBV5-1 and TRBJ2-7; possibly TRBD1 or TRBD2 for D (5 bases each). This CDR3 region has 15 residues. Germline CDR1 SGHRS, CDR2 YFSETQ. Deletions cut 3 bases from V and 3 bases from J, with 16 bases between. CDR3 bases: TGCGCCAGCAGCTACCGGGACGGCGCATACTACGAGCAGTACTTC. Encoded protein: CASSYRDGAYYEQYF.

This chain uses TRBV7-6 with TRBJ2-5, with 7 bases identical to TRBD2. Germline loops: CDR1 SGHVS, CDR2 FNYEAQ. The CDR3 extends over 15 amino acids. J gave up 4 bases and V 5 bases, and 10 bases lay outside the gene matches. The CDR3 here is CASSTGGGGRETQYF. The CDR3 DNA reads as TGTGCCAGCAGCACCGGCGGGGGAGGACGAGAGACCCAGTACTTC.

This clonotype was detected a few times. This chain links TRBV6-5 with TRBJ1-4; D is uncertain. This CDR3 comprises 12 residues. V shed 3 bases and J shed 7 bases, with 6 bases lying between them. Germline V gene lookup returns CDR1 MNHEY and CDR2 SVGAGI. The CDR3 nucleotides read TGTGCCAGCAGTTATCTGGGTGAAAAACTGTTTTTT. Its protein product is CASSYLGEKLFF.

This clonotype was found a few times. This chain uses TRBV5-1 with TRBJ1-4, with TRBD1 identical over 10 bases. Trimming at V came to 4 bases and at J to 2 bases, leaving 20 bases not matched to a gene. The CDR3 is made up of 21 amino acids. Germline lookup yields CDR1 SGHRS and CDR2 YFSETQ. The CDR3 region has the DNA TGCGCCAGCAGCGTTACTCCCCCCGGACAGGGGGTTAGGTCGACTAATGAAAAACTGTTTTTT. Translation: CASSVTPPGQGVRSTNEKLFF.

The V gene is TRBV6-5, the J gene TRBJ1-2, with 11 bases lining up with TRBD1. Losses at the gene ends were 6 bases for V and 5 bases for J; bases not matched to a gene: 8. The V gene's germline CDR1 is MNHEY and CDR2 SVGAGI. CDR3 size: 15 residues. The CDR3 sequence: CASSLGRDRGYGYTF. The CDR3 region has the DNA TGTGCCAGCAGCCTTGGACGGGACAGGGGGTATGGCTACACCTTC.

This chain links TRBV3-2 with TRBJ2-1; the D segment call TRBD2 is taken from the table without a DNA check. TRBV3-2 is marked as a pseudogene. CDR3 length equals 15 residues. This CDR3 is CASSQAERGHNEQFF. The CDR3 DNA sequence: TGTGCCAGCAGCCAAGCGGAGCGGGGACACAATGAGCAGTTCTTC.

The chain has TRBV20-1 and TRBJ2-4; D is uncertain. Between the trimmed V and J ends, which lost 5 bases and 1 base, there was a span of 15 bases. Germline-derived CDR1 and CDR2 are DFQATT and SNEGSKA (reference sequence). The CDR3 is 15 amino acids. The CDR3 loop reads CSALFVSGAKNIQYF. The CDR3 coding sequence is TGCAGTGCTCTATTTGTGTCGGGTGCCAAAAACATTCAGTACTTC.

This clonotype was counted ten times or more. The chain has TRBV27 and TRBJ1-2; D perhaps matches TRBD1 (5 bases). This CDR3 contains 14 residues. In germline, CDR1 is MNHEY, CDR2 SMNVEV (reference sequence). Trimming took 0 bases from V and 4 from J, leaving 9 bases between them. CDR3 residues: CASSLSWDSYGYTF. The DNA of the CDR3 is TGTGCCAGCAGTTTATCGTGGGACTCCTATGGCTACACCTTC.

The CDR3 spells CASSTPPGHEQYF. In nucleotides, the CDR3 is TGTGCCAGCAGTACCCCGCCCGGGCATGAGCAGTACTTC. The chain uses TRBV6-5 and TRBJ2-7, with unresolved D. V gave up 5 bases and J gave up 7 bases, with 15 bases separating them. Germline CDR1 and CDR2: MNHEY and SVGAGI. The length of the CDR3 is 13 residues.

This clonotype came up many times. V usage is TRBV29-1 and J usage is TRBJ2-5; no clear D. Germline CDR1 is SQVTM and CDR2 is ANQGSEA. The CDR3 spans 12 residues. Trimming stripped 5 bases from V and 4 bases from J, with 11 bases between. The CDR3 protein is CSVSDPGETQYF. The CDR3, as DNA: TGCAGCGTTTCCGACCCCGGAGAGACCCAGTACTTC.

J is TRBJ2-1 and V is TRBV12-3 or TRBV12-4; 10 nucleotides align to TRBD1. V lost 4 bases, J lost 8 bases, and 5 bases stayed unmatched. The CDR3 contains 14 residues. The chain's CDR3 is CASSWRGTGDEQFF. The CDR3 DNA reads TGTGCCAGCAGTTGGCGAGGGACAGGGGATGAGCAGTTCTTC.

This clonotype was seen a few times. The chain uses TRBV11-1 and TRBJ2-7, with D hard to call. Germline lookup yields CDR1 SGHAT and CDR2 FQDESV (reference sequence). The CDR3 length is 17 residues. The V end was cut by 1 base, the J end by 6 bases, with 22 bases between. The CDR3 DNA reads TGTGCCAGCAGCTTAGTATGCAGGCTCGACGAATCGTGCGAGCAGTACTTC. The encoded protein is CASSLVCRLDESCEQYF.

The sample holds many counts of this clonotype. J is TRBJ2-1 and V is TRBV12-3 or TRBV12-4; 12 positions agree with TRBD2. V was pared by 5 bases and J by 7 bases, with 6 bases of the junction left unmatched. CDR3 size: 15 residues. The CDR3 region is CASSLLAGGGNEQFF. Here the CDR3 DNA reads TGTGCCAGCAGTCTACTAGCGGGGGGTGGTAATGAGCAGTTCTTC.

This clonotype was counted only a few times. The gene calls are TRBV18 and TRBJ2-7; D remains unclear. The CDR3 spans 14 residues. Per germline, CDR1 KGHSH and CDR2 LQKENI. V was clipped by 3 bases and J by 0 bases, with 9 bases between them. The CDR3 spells CASSPSRSSYEQYF. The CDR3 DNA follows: TGTGCCAGCTCACCGAGCAGGAGCTCCTACGAGCAGTACTTC.

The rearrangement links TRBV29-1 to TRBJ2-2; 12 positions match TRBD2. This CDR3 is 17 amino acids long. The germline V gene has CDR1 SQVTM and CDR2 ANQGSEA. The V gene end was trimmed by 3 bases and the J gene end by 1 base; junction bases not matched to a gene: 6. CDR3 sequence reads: CSVEGTSGPENTGELFF. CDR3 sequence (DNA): TGCAGCGTTGAGGGGACTAGCGGGCCGGAGAACACCGGGGAGCTGTTTTTT.

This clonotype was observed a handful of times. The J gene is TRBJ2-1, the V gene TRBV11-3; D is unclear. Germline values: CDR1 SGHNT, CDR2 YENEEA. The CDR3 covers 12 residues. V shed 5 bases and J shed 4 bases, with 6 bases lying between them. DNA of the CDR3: TGTGCCAGCAGCCCATGGTACAATGAGCAGTTCTTC. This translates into CASSPWYNEQFF.

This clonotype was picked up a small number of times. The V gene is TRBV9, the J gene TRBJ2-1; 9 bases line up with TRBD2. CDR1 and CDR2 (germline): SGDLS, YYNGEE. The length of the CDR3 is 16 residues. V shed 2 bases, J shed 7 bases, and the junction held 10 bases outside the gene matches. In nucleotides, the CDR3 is TGTGCCAGCAGCGTGCAAACCGGGACTAGCTCTAATGAGCAGTTCTTC. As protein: CASSVQTGTSSNEQFF.

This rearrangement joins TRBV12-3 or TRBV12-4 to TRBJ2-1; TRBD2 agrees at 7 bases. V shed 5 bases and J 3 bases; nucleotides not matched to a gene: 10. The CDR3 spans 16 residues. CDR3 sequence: CASSPRGGGLYNEQFF. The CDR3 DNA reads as TGTGCCAGCAGTCCCCGGGGCGGGGGACTCTACAATGAGCAGTTCTTC.